The 10 T cell receptor beta chains below all came from one sample that was sequenced in a study of T cell repertoires in cytomegalovirus infection. From the reads, TCRdb called clonotypes with MiXCR, one entry per CDR3 protein. Among fewer than 850,000 distinct CDR3 sequences listed, about 29% were seen once. Their antigen targets remain unknown. Here the sequenced sample was cultured CD8+ T cells from PBMCs, taken from culture after CMV antigen stimulation. The receptors stem from a human donor in good health (CMV status not recorded). Some clones in this sample may be carry-over from other donors' samples.

The V gene is TRBV7-2, the J gene TRBJ1-2; no reliable D call. V lost 1 base and J 1 base, leaving 10 bases between the germline ends. In germline, CDR1 is SGHTA, CDR2 FQGNSA. The CDR3 totals 15 residues. The CDR3 coding sequence is TGTGCCAGCAGCTTAGATGAGGGCCTTAACTATGGCTACACCTTC. The encoded protein is CASSLDEGLNYGYTF. Full variable domain (missing parts from reference TRBV7-2 and TRBJ1-2): GAGVSQSPSNKVTEKGKDVELRCDPISGHTALYWYRQSLGQGLEFLIYFQGNSAPDKSGLPSDRFSAERTGGSVSTLTIQRTQQEDSAVYLCASSLDEGLNYGYTFGSGTRLTVV.

The table lists this clonotype with a few counts. The chain links TRBV15 to TRBJ1-1; D not resolved. V was pared by 5 bases and J by 4 bases, with 11 bases between. The CDR3 runs to 13 residues. Per the germline V gene, CDR1 is LNHNV and CDR2 is YYDKDF (reference sequence). The chain's CDR3 is CATSPPGSTEAFF. CDR3 nucleotide sequence: TGTGCCACCAGCCCCCCCGGGAGCACTGAAGCTTTCTTT.

The V call is TRBV12-3 or TRBV12-4, the J call TRBJ2-7; a possible D gene is TRBD2 (5 bases). The CDR3 totals 13 residues. Trimming cost V 2 bases and J 6 bases, with 11 bases left between them. The CDR3 protein is CASSLRGPVEQYF. The CDR3 nucleotides are TGTGCCAGCAGTTTACGGGGTCCGGTCGAGCAGTACTTC.

Only a few counts were recorded for this clonotype. The J gene is TRBJ2-6, the V gene TRBV9, with 8 bases that match TRBD1. The CDR3 spans 18 residues. Germline V gives CDR1 SGDLS, CDR2 YYNGEE. V shed 3 bases and J 4 bases; nucleotides not matched to a gene: 12. The CDR3 DNA follows: TGTGCCAGCAGCGACCGGGACAGGCGTGCTCTGGGGGCCAACGTCCTGACTTTC. Translating gives CASSDRDRRALGANVLTF.

The chain carries TRBV10-1 and TRBJ2-7; no clear D. V was trimmed by 0 bases and J by 6 bases, leaving 15 bases between them. The CDR3 is 15 amino acids. Germline CDR1 WNHNN, CDR2 SYGVQD (reference sequence). This CDR3 reads CASSESILYPPEQYF. The CDR3 coding sequence is TGCGCCAGCAGTGAGTCGATCCTCTACCCACCCGAGCAGTACTTC.

The genes are TRBV9 and TRBJ2-7; TRBD2 matches at 9 bases. Germline CDR1 and CDR2: SGDLS and YYNGEE. CDR3 length: 14 residues. The trim removed 3 bases at V and 6 bases at J, leaving 7 bases unmatched. CDR3 nucleotide sequence: TGTGCCAGCAGCGGTAGCGGGGGACTGGTCGAGCAGTACTTC. This gives the protein CASSGSGGLVEQYF.

This clonotype was seen repeatedly, ten times or more. J is TRBJ1-1 and V is TRBV7-9; no reliable D call. V was clipped by 4 bases and J by 7 bases, with 7 bases between them. The CDR3 covers 11 residues. Germline CDR1 and CDR2: SEHNR and FQNEAQ (reference sequence). This chain's CDR3 is CASSYEFEAFF. The CDR3 nucleotides read TGTGCCAGCAGCTACGAATTTGAAGCTTTCTTT.

This chain uses TRBV10-3 with TRBJ2-5; the D call may be TRBD1 or TRBD2 (5 bases each). Per germline, CDR1 ENHRY and CDR2 SYGVKD. CDR3 length: 13 amino acids. V was pared by 7 bases and J by 4 bases, with 13 bases between. CDR3 sequence: CAITGDAVETQYF. CDR3 bases: TGTGCCATCACCGGGGACGCCGTAGAGACCCAGTACTTC.

CDR3 sequence: CASSVPSGTGELFF. The CDR3 bases are TGTGCCAGCAGCGTTCCTTCCGGAACCGGGGAGCTGTTTTTT. This chain links TRBV9 with TRBJ2-2, with D unclear. Trimming took off 2 bases at V and 5 bases at J, with 10 bases between the two ends. The CDR3 runs to 14 residues. CDR1 and CDR2 from the germline V gene are SGDLS and YYNGEE.

This clonotype was observed a handful of times. CDR3 amino acids: CASSTTGQTEAFF. The CDR3 DNA sequence: TGTGCCAGCAGTACGACAGGGCAAACTGAAGCTTTCTTT. The V and J genes are TRBV12-3 or TRBV12-4 and TRBJ1-1, with 7 bases that match TRBD1. This CDR3 contains 13 residues. Trimming cost V 5 bases and J 5 bases; bases outside gene matches: 5.